Below, 16 T cell receptor beta chains from the same sample are listed, as sequenced in a study. TCRdb analysed the 5' RACE reads with MiXCR anew, one entry per CDR3 protein. Of 30,000 or so distinct CDR3 sequences listed, around 27% are singletons. Treg sorting used a CD4+CD25+CD127-/low gate. The material sequenced was tumor-infiltrating Tregs sorted from the breast tumor. The origin of the receptors is a female donor with breast cancer.

The table lists this clonotype with a few counts. The chain joins TRBV6-1 to TRBJ2-3; no definite D call. This CDR3 region has 15 residues. The ends were cut back, 2 bases at V and 0 bases at J, with 9 bases in the middle. CDR1 MNHNS and CDR2 SASEGT come from the germline V gene. The CDR3 coding sequence is TGTGCCAGCAGTGAACAGATTAGGAGCACAGATACGCAGTATTTT. Encoded protein: CASSEQIRSTDTQYF.

This clonotype is termed large (0.1 to 1%). The gene calls are TRBV6-6 and TRBJ1-5; TRBD1 might be the D (5 bases). CDR1 is MNHNY and CDR2 is SVGAGI in the germline V gene (reference sequence). V shed 1 base and J shed 1 base, with 11 bases lying between them. This CDR3 contains 16 residues. As DNA, the CDR3 is TGTGCCAGCAGTTACTATTCAGGGTTGAGCAATCAGCCCCAGCATTTT. Amino acids: CASSYYSGLSNQPQHF.

This clonotype was observed many times. The DNA of the CDR3 is TGTGCCAGCAGCCCTCTGGGACAGACCTATGGCTACACCTTC. It codes for CASSPLGQTYGYTF. This chain uses TRBV5-5 with TRBJ1-2; 7 nucleotides agree with TRBD1. Per germline, CDR1 SGHKS and CDR2 YYEKEE (reference sequence). The CDR3 length is 14 residues. V was pared by 4 bases and J by 4 bases, with 7 bases of the junction left unmatched.

The V gene is TRBV9, the J gene TRBJ2-1, with D unresolved. CDR1 and CDR2 (germline): SGDLS, YYNGEE. Trimming removed 0 bases at V and 6 bases at J, with 10 bases between. CDR3 length: 14 amino acids. CDR3 sequence reads: CASSVGADGNEQFF. In DNA form, the CDR3 reads TGTGCCAGCAGCGTAGGAGCTGACGGCAATGAGCAGTTCTTC.

The rearrangement uses TRBV3-1 and TRBJ1-2; the D is unclear. Germline V CDR1 and CDR2: LGHDT, YNNKEL (reference sequence). V was trimmed by 0 bases and J by 7 bases, leaving 12 bases between them. This CDR3 has 14 amino acids. CDR3 nucleotides: TGTGCCAGCAGCCAAGAACTCCGGACTCGTGGCTACACCTTC. Its protein product is CASSQELRTRGYTF.

Comment on this clonotype: Since the CDR3 does not end with the conserved phenylalanine or tryptophan, this likely comes from a read error. The J gene is TRBJ2-1, the V gene TRBV7-9, with D tentatively TRBD1 (6 bases). V was cut by 5 bases and J by 7 bases, with 18 bases left in between. The CDR3 loop spans 15 amino acids. Germline V gene sequence: CDR1 SEHNR, CDR2 FQNEAQ (reference sequence). As DNA, the CDR3 is TGTGCCAGCAGCCCAAAACAGGGTGGGGGTAATGAGCAGTTCTCC. This gives the protein CASSPKQGGGNEQFS.

Ten or more counts support this clonotype. The chain has TRBV4-1 and TRBJ2-7, with TRBD2 as a possible D gene (6 bases). Looked up from germline, CDR1 is MGHRA and CDR2 is YSYEKL. The CDR3 has 14 residues. With 1 base removed from V and 2 bases from J, the gap between germline ends came to 9 bases. The CDR3 DNA reads TGCGCCAGCAGCCAAGCGGGGGACGCCTACGAGCAGTACTTC. Translating it yields CASSQAGDAYEQYF.

For this clonotype: A read error may be the cause here, since a much bigger clone is one base away. The V and J genes are TRBV20-1 and TRBJ1-2; D is perhaps TRBD1 (6 bases). The CDR3 sequence is 13 residues long. Germline values: CDR1 DFQATT, CDR2 SNEGSKA (reference sequence). The CDR3 sequence: CMTDNREGYGYTF. CDR3 nucleotide sequence: TGCATGACAGACAACAGGGAGGGCTATGGCTACACCTTC.

This clonotype was recorded a few times. The CDR3: CSAHRVGQPQHF. The CDR3, as DNA: TGCAGTGCTCACAGGGTGGGGCAGCCCCAGCATTTT. The genes are TRBV20-1 and TRBJ1-5, with D perhaps matching TRBD1 (6 bases). The CDR3 is made up of 12 amino acids. In germline, CDR1 is DFQATT, CDR2 SNEGSKA (reference sequence). Trimming took 5 bases from V and 7 from J, leaving 12 bases between them.

Worth noting for this clonotype: This sequence may be a read error, since a much larger clone differs from it by one base. This chain links TRBV7-8 with TRBJ2-3; D gene ambiguous. Germline CDR1 reads SGHVS; CDR2 reads FQNEAQ. With 3 bases removed from V and 2 bases from J, the gap between germline ends came to 3 bases. This CDR3 is built from 12 residues. In DNA, the CDR3 is TGTGCCAGCAGCTTGTACACAGATACGCAGTATTTT. Protein product: CASSLYTDTQYF.

Notes on this clonotype: This clone may be a read error of a much larger clone one base away. The CDR3 is CSTFSTSGPPGSSYNEQFF. In nucleotides, the CDR3 is TGCAGTACTTTTTCGACTAGCGGACCCCCTGGGAGCTCCTACAATGAGCAGTTCTTC. This sequence joins TRBV20-1 and TRBJ2-1; 9 bases agree with TRBD2. Trimming took 8 bases from V and 0 from J; bases not matched to a gene: 20. This CDR3 contains 19 residues. Germline loops: CDR1 DFQATT, CDR2 SNEGSKA (reference sequence).

This clonotype was detected ten times or more. V is TRBV7-8 and J is TRBJ2-1, with 14 bases identical to TRBD2. V trimming: 2 bases; J trimming: 14 bases; junction bases outside the gene matches: 14. The CDR3 is made up of 17 amino acids. CDR1 and CDR2 (germline): SGHVS, FQNEAQ. DNA of the CDR3: TGTGCCAGCAGCTTAAGGACAGGGGGACTAGCGGGAGAGGTTAAGTTCTTC. This translates into CASSLRTGGLAGEVKFF.

This clonotype appeared a few times. The chain combines TRBV7-3 with TRBJ2-3, with a weak D call TRBD1 (7 bases). This CDR3 is built from 15 residues. Deletions cut 5 bases from V and 2 bases from J, with 14 bases between. Per the germline V gene, CDR1 is SGHTA and CDR2 is FQGTGA. The chain's CDR3 is CASSIQGGHTDTQYF. Written as DNA, the CDR3 is TGTGCCAGCAGCATCCAGGGGGGACACACAGATACGCAGTATTTT.

Only a few counts were recorded for this clonotype. V and J are TRBV19 and TRBJ1-1; D possibly corresponds to TRBD1 (6 bases). The germline V and J ends were trimmed by 6 bases and 0 bases, with 14 bases remaining between them. This CDR3 region has 15 residues. From germline, CDR1 is LNHDA and CDR2 SQIVND (reference sequence). The CDR3 DNA reads TGTGCCAGTAGCCCGACCGGGACATTGAACACTGAAGCTTTCTTT. Translation gives CASSPTGTLNTEAFF.

The chain couples TRBV6-5 to TRBJ1-6, with D tentatively TRBD1 (5 bases). CDR1 and CDR2 from the germline V gene are MNHEY and SVGAGI. The V gene lost 5 bases and the J gene lost 5 bases, with 13 bases spanning the gap. The CDR3 extends over 15 amino acids. The CDR3 loop reads CASSEAGTDNSPLHF. Here the CDR3 DNA reads TGTGCCAGCAGTGAAGCCGGGACGGATAATTCACCCCTCCACTTT.

The gene calls are TRBV7-9 and TRBJ2-1, with D hard to call. Germline V gene data show CDR1 as SEHNR and CDR2 as FQNEAQ (reference sequence). Trimming took off 1 base at V and 8 bases at J, with 15 bases between the two ends. The length of the CDR3 is 15 residues. The CDR3 spells CASSLDSVVIDEQFF. The CDR3 DNA follows: TGTGCCAGCAGCTTAGATTCTGTGGTGATCGATGAGCAGTTCTTC.